The clone carrying this TCR beta chain was recorded once. This sample was included in a study of blood T cell repertoires in COVID-19. This CDR3 is 14 amino acids long. CDR1 and CDR2 from the germline V gene are MDHEN and SYDVKM. V lost 4 bases, J lost 7 bases, and 6 bases stayed unmatched. The repertoire was sequenced with immunoSEQ multiplex PCR; TCRdb's copy has only in-frame clones and lacks some. The data hold about 85,000 clones, with almost 90% observed a single time. The rearrangement uses TRBV28 and TRBJ1-4, with 7 bases matching TRBD1. This sequence originates from an elderly woman with active or convalescent COVID-19. The sequencing sample was made of peripheral blood. The CDR3 loop reads CASSSPGGGEKLFF. The DNA for the CDR3 is TGTGCCAGCAGTTCACCAGGGGGAGGTGAAAAACTGTTTTTT.